In its sample, the clone carrying this T cell receptor (beta chain) was seen a few times. Its specificity is unknown. This record comes from a study of CD8 T cells in ankylosing spondylitis. Study findings and constraints: In ankylosing spondylitis patients, matched synovial fluid reportedly showed significant enrichment of disease-linked clones. Several highly homologous variants made up a TCR beta motif, and this motif appeared characteristic of ankylosing spondylitis blood. Clones linked to the disease showed a CD8+ phenotype. They occurred at relatively low frequencies in peripheral blood.

Generation of TCR beta libraries employed quantitative 5'-RACE incorporating molecular barcodes. In TCRdb, the 5' RACE reads were re-called with MiXCR into one record per CDR3 protein. The sample has about 160,000 distinct CDR3 sequences; about 42% are singletons. Germline loops: CDR1 SGHTA, CDR2 FQGNSA. Trimming shortened V by 5 bases and J by 2 bases, and 19 bases separated the two germline ends. The CDR3 consists of 17 residues. The rearrangement uses TRBV7-2 and TRBJ2-1; D is ambiguous. This clonotype originated in a male donor with ankylosing spondylitis. The sequenced sample consisted of synovial fluid, either unsorted or a sorted T cell fraction (not recorded which). The CDR3 reads CASSNFAREVAYNEQFF. As DNA, the CDR3 is TGTGCCAGCAGCAATTTTGCTCGTGAAGTAGCCTACAATGAGCAGTTCTTC.